A selection of T cell receptor beta chains follows, all from one sample in a study of CDR3 diversity in severe acne. TCRdb itself ran the PCR reads through MiXCR, one entry per CDR3 protein. The sample lists around 91,000 distinct CDR3 sequences, around 49% occurring once. Sequencing input: blood. Receptors were obtained from a male donor in good health, without acne. Each CDR3 is given with its conserved first and last residue. D genes are given only for firm matches. Size tells how often a clone was seen (once, few, many) or the class of an expanded clone, and some rows leave it out.

>many|TRBV6-5|-|TRBJ1-1|14
CASSYKTGVTEAFF
TGTGCCAGCAGTTACAAAACGGGGGTCACTGAAGCTTTCTTT
>many|TRBV11-2|-|TRBJ1-1|15
CASSSLGGADTEAFF
TGTGCCAGCAGCTCCCTGGGGGGGGCGGACACTGAAGCTTTCTTT
>-|TRBV5-5|TRBD2|TRBJ2-5|16
CASSLMTSGTGETQYF
TGCGCCAGCAGCTTGATGACTAGCGGGACGGGAGAGACCCAGTACTTC
>-|TRBV7-2|TRBD2|TRBJ2-1|14
CASSFPGTSNEQFF
TGTGCCAGCAGCTTCCCCGGGACTAGCAATGAGCAGTTCTTC
>-|TRBV12-3/TRBV12-4|-|TRBJ2-3|14
CASSPDISTDTQYF
TGTGCCAGCAGTCCCGACATTAGCACAGATACGCAGTATTTT
>-|TRBV7-9|-|TRBJ2-3|15
CASSLAGVGTDTQYF
TGTGCCAGCAGCTTAGCAGGGGTGGGGACAGATACGCAGTATTTT
>-|TRBV20-1|TRBD1|TRBJ1-3|13
CSAWRQGANTIYF
TGCAGTGCTTGGAGACAGGGGGCGAACACCATATATTTT
>many|TRBV9|-|TRBJ2-3|16
CASSPSGQTSTDTQYF
TGTGCCAGCAGCCCATCGGGGCAGACTAGCACAGATACGCAGTATTTT
>many|TRBV29-1|-|TRBJ1-2|12
CSVDRANYGYTF
TGCAGCGTTGACAGAGCTAACTATGGCTACACCTTC
>few|TRBV2|-|TRBJ1-2|12
CASSGGTFGYTF
TGTGCCAGCAGTGGGGGGACCTTCGGCTACACCTTC
>many|TRBV5-1|-|TRBJ2-2|14
CASSKRMGDGELFF
TGCGCCAGCAGCAAGCGGATGGGGGACGGGGAGCTGTTTTTT
>medium-sized|TRBV7-8|TRBD1|TRBJ1-3|14
CASSGQGRGNTIYF
TGTGCCAGCAGCGGACAGGGTCGAGGAAACACCATATATTTT
>-|TRBV5-6|-|TRBJ2-1|16
CASSLWGARVNTEQFF
TGTGCCAGCAGCTTGTGGGGGGCGAGGGTGAACACTGAGCAGTTCTTC
>-|TRBV6-4|TRBD2|TRBJ2-2|16
CASSGGTSSNTGELFF
TGTGCCAGCAGTGGCGGGACTAGCTCGAACACCGGGGAGCTGTTTTTT
>few|TRBV13|-|TRBJ1-1|15
CASSVGWQRDTEAFF
TGTGCCAGCAGCGTAGGGTGGCAACGGGACACTGAAGCTTTCTTT
>-|TRBV20-1|-|TRBJ1-2|15
CSTRDRHSENYGYTF
TGCAGCACCAGGGATCGGCACAGTGAGAACTATGGCTACACCTTC
>many|TRBV2|-|TRBJ2-7|13
CASISKRGHEQYF
TGTGCCAGCATCTCAAAGCGAGGGCACGAGCAGTACTTC
>-|TRBV12-3/TRBV12-4|-|TRBJ2-7|15
CASSFRPGGTYEQYF
TGTGCCAGCAGTTTCCGGCCCGGGGGTACCTACGAGCAGTACTTC
>medium-sized|TRBV13|-|TRBJ2-7|14
CASSLGRGSYEQYF
TGTGCCAGCAGCTTAGGCCGCGGGTCCTACGAGCAGTACTTC
>many|TRBV18|-|TRBJ2-7|15
CASSEQGTPSYEQYF
TGTGCCAGCTCAGAACAGGGGACTCCCTCCTACGAGCAGTACTTC
>many|TRBV19|-|TRBJ1-5|15
CASSADSYSNQPQHF
TGTGCCAGTAGCGCAGACAGTTATAGCAATCAGCCCCAGCATTTT
>-|TRBV7-7|TRBD2|TRBJ2-5|16
CASSSGLAGVGEAQYF
TGTGCTAGCAGCTCCGGCCTAGCGGGAGTTGGGGAGGCCCAGTACTTC
>-|TRBV7-8|-|TRBJ2-7|12
CASSLEVYEQYF
TGTGCCAGCAGCTTAGAAGTCTACGAGCAGTACTTC
>few|TRBV25-1|TRBD2|TRBJ2-5|15
CASILRREGQETQYF
TGTGCCAGCATCCTCAGGCGGGAGGGCCAAGAGACCCAGTACTTC
>-|TRBV20-1|-|TRBJ2-7|12
CSARGLHNERYF
TGCAGTGCTAGAGGGCTCCACAACGAGCGGTACTTC
>-|TRBV29-1|-|TRBJ2-6|15
CSVLTGVSGANVLTF
TGCAGCGTCTTGACAGGAGTTAGTGGGGCCAACGTCCTGACTTTC
>-|TRBV6-5|-|TRBJ1-1|14
CASSSPYRGTEAFF
TGTGCCAGCAGTTCCCCCTATAGGGGCACTGAAGCTTTCTTT
>once|TRBV20-1|TRBD2|TRBJ2-7|11
CSTLAGFEQYF
TGCAGTACACTAGCGGGGTTCGAGCAGTACTTC
>many|TRBV6-5|-|TRBJ1-2|14
CASSYLDSNYGYTF
TGTGCCAGCAGTTACCTAGACAGTAACTATGGCTACACCTTC
>many|TRBV9|TRBD1|TRBJ2-7|15
CASSEHRDRINEQYF
TGTGCCAGCAGCGAACACCGGGACAGGATCAACGAGCAGTACTTC
>-|TRBV3-1|TRBD2|TRBJ2-5|20
CASSQERAGPTFRLQETQYF
TGTGCCAGCAGCCAAGAACGAGCGGGACCTACGTTCCGTTTGCAAGAGACCCAGTACTTC
>-|TRBV13|-|TRBJ1-6|16
CASSLAGAPYNSPLHF
TGTGCCAGCAGCTTAGCAGGGGCGCCCTATAATTCACCCCTCCACTTT
>-|TRBV10-3|-|TRBJ2-3|14
CAISNSPASDTQYF
TGTGCCATCAGTAATTCCCCAGCTTCAGATACGCAGTATTTT
>-|TRBV9|-|TRBJ2-5|16
CASSLRAQAGQETQYF
TGTGCCAGCAGCCTCCGGGCCCAAGCAGGTCAAGAGACCCAGTACTTC
>-|TRBV2|-|TRBJ2-7|14
CASSPLSTSYEQYF
TGTGCCAGCAGCCCCCTGAGCACGAGCTACGAGCAGTACTTC
>once|TRBV2|TRBD1|TRBJ1-1|16
CASSDGQGEWNTEAFF
TGTGCCAGCAGTGACGGACAGGGGGAGTGGAACACTGAAGCTTTCTTT
>once|TRBV6-4|TRBD2|TRBJ2-1|17
CASKTAGRSGTSNEQFF
TGTGCCAGCAAAACCGCAGGGCGTAGCGGGACTAGCAATGAGCAGTTCTTC
>many|TRBV4-1|TRBD2|TRBJ2-2|15
CASSESGGNTGELFF
TGCGCCAGCAGCGAATCGGGGGGTAACACCGGGGAGCTGTTTTTT
>-|TRBV13|TRBD2|TRBJ2-3|17
CASSSRTSGGGGDTQYF
TGTGCCAGCAGCTCCCGGACTAGCGGGGGAGGTGGAGATACGCAGTATTTT
>-|TRBV10-3|-|TRBJ2-2|18
CAISVSRGLAEDTGELFF
TGTGCCATCAGTGTGTCCCGGGGGCTAGCGGAAGACACCGGGGAGCTGTTTTTT
>-|TRBV7-8|-|TRBJ2-2|14
CASSVGWAAGELFF
TGTGCCAGCAGCGTGGGCTGGGCGGCCGGGGAGCTGTTTTTT
>-|TRBV6-1|TRBD1|TRBJ2-5|13
CASYAGGVETQYF
TGTGCCAGTTATGCAGGGGGCGTCGAGACCCAGTACTTC
>-|TRBV6-5|TRBD2|TRBJ2-5|15
CASSQIAGGQETQYF
TGTGCCAGCAGTCAAATAGCGGGAGGTCAAGAGACCCAGTACTTC
>-|TRBV29-1|TRBD2|TRBJ2-1|15
CSVETLAGVNNEQFF
TGCAGCGTTGAAACTCTTGCGGGAGTCAACAATGAGCAGTTCTTC
>-|TRBV6-5|-|TRBJ1-1|13
CASRTDTNTEAFF
TGTGCCAGCAGGACAGACACAAACACTGAAGCTTTCTTT
>-|TRBV19|-|TRBJ2-2|13
CASSTTDTGELFF
TGTGCCAGTAGTACGACAGACACCGGGGAGCTGTTTTTT
>-|TRBV15|-|TRBJ2-2|19
CATSRAARELYGYTGELFF
TGTGCCACCAGCAGGGCCGCCAGGGAGTTGTATGGCTACACCGGGGAGCTGTTTTTT